What follows are 13 T cell receptor beta chains derived from one specimen sequenced in a study of cytotoxic CD8 clonotypes in ibrutinib-treated CLL. This table comes from immunoSEQ multiplex PCR, and its TCRdb copy is limited to in-frame clones, with some not included. This sample has about 200,000 clones, with about two thirds found just once. The specimen was PBMCs, collected after 24 months of ibrutinib treatment. The receptors were gathered from a human donor with chronic lymphocytic leukemia.

The V and J genes are TRBV2 and TRBJ2-7; D is unresolved. Germline V gene data show CDR1 as SNHLY and CDR2 as FYNNEI. V lost 7 bases, J lost 3 bases, and 4 bases lay in between. This CDR3 has 10 amino acids. CDR3 amino acids: CASTGYEQYF. The CDR3 coding sequence is TGTGCCAGCACCGGCTACGAGCAGTACTTC.

This sequence joins TRBV15 and TRBJ2-7; possibly TRBD2 for D (6 bases). Germline CDR1 reads LNHNV; CDR2 reads YYDKDF (reference sequence). Between the trimmed V and J ends, which lost 1 base and 0 bases, there was a span of 10 bases. The CDR3 is 15 residues long. The CDR3, as DNA: TGTGCCACCAGCAGAGTGGGGGGAAACTCCTACGAGCAGTACTTC. Protein sequence: CATSRVGGNSYEQYF.

The chain has TRBV7-9 and TRBJ1-2; tentatively, D is TRBD1 (5 bases). The CDR3 is 14 amino acids. Germline lookup yields CDR1 SEHNR and CDR2 FQNEAQ (reference sequence). Trimming shortened V by 2 bases and J by 8 bases, and 15 bases separated the two germline ends. This CDR3 is CASSLIWQGRGYTF. CDR3 in DNA: TGTGCCAGCAGCTTAATTTGGCAGGGTAGGGGCTACACCTTC.

This clone was found once. The chain uses TRBV6-5 and TRBJ1-1; D unclear. Germline V gene sequence: CDR1 MNHEY, CDR2 SVGAGI. Trimming removed 9 bases from V and 0 bases from J, with 8 bases in between. This CDR3 is 12 amino acids long. This CDR3 is CASHGVNTEAFF. The CDR3 DNA is TGTGCCAGTCATGGGGTGAACACTGAAGCTTTCTTT.

This chain joins TRBV19 and TRBJ2-7; 13 nucleotides agree with TRBD2. Trimming at V came to 5 bases and at J to 3 bases, leaving 13 bases not matched to a gene. The CDR3 is made up of 18 amino acids. The germline CDR1 and CDR2 sequences are LNHDA and SQIVND (reference sequence). CDR3 residues: CASSFEIGLAGVGYEQYF. In DNA form, the CDR3 reads TGTGCCAGTAGTTTCGAGATCGGACTAGCGGGAGTCGGCTACGAGCAGTACTTC. The variable domain in full, with the rest retrieved from reference TRBV19 and TRBJ2-7, is DGGITQSPKYLFRKEGQNVTLSCEQNLNHDAMYWYRQDPGQGLRLIYYSQIVNDFQKGDIAEGYSVSREKKESFPLTVTSAQKNPTAFYLCASSFEIGLAGVGYEQYFGPGTRLTVT.

V usage is TRBV29-1 and J usage is TRBJ1-2; D is unresolved. Trimming removed 0 bases at V and 4 bases at J, with 15 bases between. Germline V CDR1 and CDR2: SQVTM, ANQGSEA. This CDR3 comprises 15 residues. In DNA form, the CDR3 reads TGCAGCGTTGAAGATCGCGGGGAAGGAGGCTATGGCTACACCTTC. The encoded protein is CSVEDRGEGGYGYTF.

This clone was detected only a few times. The CDR3 coding sequence is TGTGCCAGCTCAGAGACAGGGGTTCAGCCCCAGCATTTT. Protein: CASSETGVQPQHF. The V gene is TRBV18, the J gene TRBJ1-5, with 8 bases fitting TRBD1. The V gene end was trimmed by 5 bases and the J gene end by 6 bases; junction bases not matched to a gene: 3. Germline CDR1 reads KGHSH; CDR2 reads LQKENI. The CDR3 extends over 13 amino acids.

This sequence joins TRBV4-2 and TRBJ2-1, with D possibly TRBD2 on 6 matching bases. Germline V lookup: CDR1 LGHNA, CDR2 YNFKEQ. V shed 6 bases and J shed 0 bases, with 15 bases lying between them. This CDR3 comprises 16 residues. The DNA for the CDR3 is TGTGCCAGCAGTCTGACCCAAGCGGGCTCCTACAATGAGCAGTTCTTC. This encodes CASSLTQAGSYNEQFF.

This clone was seen a handful of times. The chain carries TRBV7-7 and TRBJ1-1, with unresolved D. The CDR3 is 13 amino acids. Germline V gene sequence: CDR1 SSHAT, CDR2 FNYEAQ (reference sequence). Trimming removed 2 bases from V and 1 base from J, with 5 bases in between. CDR3 protein: CASSLSSNTEAFF. DNA for the CDR3: TGTGCCAGCAGCTTATCCTCGAACACTGAAGCTTTCTTT.

This rearrangement joins TRBV2 to TRBJ1-5; TRBD1 agrees at 7 bases. V lost 2 bases and J lost 0; bases outside the gene matches: 1. The CDR3 contains 15 residues. CDR1 and CDR2 from the germline V gene are SNHLY and FYNNEI. Here the CDR3 reads CASSENRGSNQPQHF. The CDR3 DNA sequence: TGTGCCAGCAGTGAAAACAGGGGTAGCAATCAGCCCCAGCATTTT.

The V and J genes are TRBV29-1 and TRBJ2-4; D not resolved. The CDR3 length is 14 residues. Germline assignment: CDR1 SQVTM and CDR2 ANQGSEA. V lost 5 bases to trimming and J lost 2 bases, with 13 bases between them. The CDR3, as DNA: TGCAGCGTTCGAAGGCACTTAACCAAAAACATTCAGTACTTC. As protein: CSVRRHLTKNIQYF.

This clone appeared a few times. The chain recombines TRBV28 with TRBJ1-5; D gene unclear. CDR1 MDHEN and CDR2 SYDVKM come from the germline V gene. This CDR3 is built from 14 residues. V shed 5 bases and J shed 5 bases, with 13 bases lying between them. The CDR3, as DNA: TGTGCCAGCAGTAAACACTCCGGCTATCAGCCCCAGCATTTT. Translated, it gives CASSKHSGYQPQHF.

The gene calls are TRBV10-3 and TRBJ2-5; D is undetermined. The CDR3 contains 14 residues. V lost 4 bases, J lost 2 bases, and 11 bases lay in between. The V gene's germline CDR1 is ENHRY and CDR2 SYGVKD. The CDR3 protein is CAISVSGNQETQYF. For the CDR3, the DNA is TGTGCCATCAGTGTATCTGGGAATCAAGAGACCCAGTACTTC.